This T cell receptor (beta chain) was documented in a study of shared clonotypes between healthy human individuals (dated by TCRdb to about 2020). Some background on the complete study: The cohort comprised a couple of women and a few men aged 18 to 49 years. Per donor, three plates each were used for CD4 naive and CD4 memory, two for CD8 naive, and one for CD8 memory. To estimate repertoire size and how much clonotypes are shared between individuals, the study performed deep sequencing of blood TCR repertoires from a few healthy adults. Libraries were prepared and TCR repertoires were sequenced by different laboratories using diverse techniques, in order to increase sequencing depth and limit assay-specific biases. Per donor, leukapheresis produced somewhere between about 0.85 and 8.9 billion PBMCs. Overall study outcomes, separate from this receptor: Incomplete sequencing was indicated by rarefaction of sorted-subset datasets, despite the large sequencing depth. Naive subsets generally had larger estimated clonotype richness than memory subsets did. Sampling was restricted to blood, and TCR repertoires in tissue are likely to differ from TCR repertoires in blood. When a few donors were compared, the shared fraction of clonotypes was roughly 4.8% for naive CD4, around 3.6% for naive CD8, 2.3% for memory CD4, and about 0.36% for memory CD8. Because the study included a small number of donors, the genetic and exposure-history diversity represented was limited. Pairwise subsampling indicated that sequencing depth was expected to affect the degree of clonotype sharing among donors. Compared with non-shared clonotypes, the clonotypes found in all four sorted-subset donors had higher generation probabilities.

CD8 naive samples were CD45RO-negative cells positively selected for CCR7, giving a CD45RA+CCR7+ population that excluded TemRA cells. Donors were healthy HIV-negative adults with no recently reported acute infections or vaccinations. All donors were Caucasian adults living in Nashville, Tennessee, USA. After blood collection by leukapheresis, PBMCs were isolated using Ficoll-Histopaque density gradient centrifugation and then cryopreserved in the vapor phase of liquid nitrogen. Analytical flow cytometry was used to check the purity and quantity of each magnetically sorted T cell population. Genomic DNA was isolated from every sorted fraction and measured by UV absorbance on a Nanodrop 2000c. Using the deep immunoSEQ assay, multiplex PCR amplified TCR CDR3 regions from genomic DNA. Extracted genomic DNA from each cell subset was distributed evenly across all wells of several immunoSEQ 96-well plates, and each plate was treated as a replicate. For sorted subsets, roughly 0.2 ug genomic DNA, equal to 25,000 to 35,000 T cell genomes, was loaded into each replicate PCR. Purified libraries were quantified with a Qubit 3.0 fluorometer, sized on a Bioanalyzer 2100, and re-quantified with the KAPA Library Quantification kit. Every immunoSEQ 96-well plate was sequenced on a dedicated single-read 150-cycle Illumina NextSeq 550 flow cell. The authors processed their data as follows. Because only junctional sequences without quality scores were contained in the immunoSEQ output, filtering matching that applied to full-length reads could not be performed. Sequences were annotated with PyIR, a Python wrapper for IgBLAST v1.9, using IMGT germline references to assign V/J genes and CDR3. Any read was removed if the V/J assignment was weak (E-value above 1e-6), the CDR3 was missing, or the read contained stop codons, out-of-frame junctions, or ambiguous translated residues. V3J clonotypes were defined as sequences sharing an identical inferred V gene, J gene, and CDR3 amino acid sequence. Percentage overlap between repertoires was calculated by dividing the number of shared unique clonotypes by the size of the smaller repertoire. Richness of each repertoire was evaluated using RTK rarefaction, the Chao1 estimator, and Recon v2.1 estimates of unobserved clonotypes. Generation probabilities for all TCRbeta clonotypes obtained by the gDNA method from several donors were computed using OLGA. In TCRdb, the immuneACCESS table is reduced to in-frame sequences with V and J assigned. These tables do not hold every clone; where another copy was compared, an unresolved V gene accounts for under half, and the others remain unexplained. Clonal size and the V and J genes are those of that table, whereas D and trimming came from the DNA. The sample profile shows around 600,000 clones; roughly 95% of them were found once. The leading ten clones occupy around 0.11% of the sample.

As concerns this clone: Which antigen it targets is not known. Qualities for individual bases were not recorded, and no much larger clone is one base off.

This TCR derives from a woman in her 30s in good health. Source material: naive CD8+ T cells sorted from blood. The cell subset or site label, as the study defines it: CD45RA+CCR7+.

The bases read TGTGCCAGCAGCTTAGTGCAGGACCCGTACCAAGAGACCCAGTACTTC. It encodes CASSLVQDPYQETQYF. Here the chain combines TRBV7-7 and TRBJ2-5; the D gene remains uncertain. Including the terminal cysteine and phenylalanine, the CDR3 comprises 16 residues. Only CDR3 DNA remains: 48 bases, in frame from the first base. The junction carries 12 bases between V and J, which are trimmed by 1 base and 0 bases respectively. The germline V gene encodes CDR1 SSHAT and CDR2 FNYEAQ (reference sequence).